The clone carrying this T cell receptor (beta chain) has a count of ten or more. No antigen is known for it. CDR1 is ENHRY, CDR2 SYGVKD, per germline. The CDR3 is 12 amino acids. V was cut by 4 bases and J by 6 bases, with 8 bases left in between. TCRbeta library preparation incorporated unique molecular identifiers. Each CDR3 protein is one row after TCRdb ran MiXCR on the PCR reads. The sample has about 300,000 distinct CDR3 sequences; 9.5% to 13% are singletons. This record comes from a study of T-cell reconstitution after alpha-beta-depleted transplantation in children. Study-level points and caveats: About two months after transplant, alpha-beta T cells reportedly came from several hundred expanded graft clones. At one year after transplant, newly produced T cells mostly accounted for T-cell counts and diversity. Recipient T cells and thymic progenitors that survived gave rise to the high TCRbeta diversity observed at day 60 in some patients.

The origin of this receptor is a boy in the first two years of life with acute myeloid leukemia, due to receive a stem cell transplant. The source material was PBMCs, sampled before TCRalphabeta/CD19-depleted stem cell transplant. The rearrangement uses TRBV10-3 and TRBJ2-3; D not resolved. CDR3 loop: CAISVVGDTQYF. The CDR3 coding sequence is TGTGCCATCAGTGTTGTGGGGGATACGCAGTATTTT.